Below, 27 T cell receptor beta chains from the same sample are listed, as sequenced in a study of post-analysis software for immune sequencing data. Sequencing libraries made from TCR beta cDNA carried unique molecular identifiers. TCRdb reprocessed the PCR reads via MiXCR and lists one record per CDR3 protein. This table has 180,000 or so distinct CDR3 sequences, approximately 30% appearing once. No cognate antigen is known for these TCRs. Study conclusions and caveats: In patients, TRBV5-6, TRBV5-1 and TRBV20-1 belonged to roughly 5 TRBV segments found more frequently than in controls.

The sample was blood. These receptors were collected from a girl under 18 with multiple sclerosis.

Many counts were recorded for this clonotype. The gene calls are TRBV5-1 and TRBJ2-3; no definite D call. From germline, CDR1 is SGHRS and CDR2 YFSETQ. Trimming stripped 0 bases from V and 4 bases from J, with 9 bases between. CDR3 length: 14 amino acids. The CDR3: CASSLAHIADTQYF. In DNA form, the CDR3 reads TGCGCCAGCAGCTTGGCCCACATTGCAGATACGCAGTATTTT.

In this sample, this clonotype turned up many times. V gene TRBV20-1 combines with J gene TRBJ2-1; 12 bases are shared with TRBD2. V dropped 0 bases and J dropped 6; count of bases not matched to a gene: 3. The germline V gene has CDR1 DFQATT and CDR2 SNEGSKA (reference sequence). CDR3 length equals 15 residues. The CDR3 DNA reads TGCAGTGCTAGAGATTTGACTAGCGGGAGCAATGAGCAGTTCTTC. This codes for CSARDLTSGSNEQFF.

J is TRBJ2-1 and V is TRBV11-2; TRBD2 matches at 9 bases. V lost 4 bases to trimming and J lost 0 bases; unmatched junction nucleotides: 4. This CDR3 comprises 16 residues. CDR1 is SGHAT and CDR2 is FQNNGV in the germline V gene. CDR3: CASSSLAGRSYNEQFF. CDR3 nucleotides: TGTGCCAGCAGCTCCCTAGCGGGACGCTCCTACAATGAGCAGTTCTTC. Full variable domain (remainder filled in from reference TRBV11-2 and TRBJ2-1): EAGVAQSPRYKIIEKRQSVAFWCNPISGHATLYWYQQILGQGPKLLIQFQNNGVVDDSQLPKDRFSAERLKGVDSTLKIQPAKLEDSAVYLCASSSLAGRSYNEQFFGPGTRLTVL.

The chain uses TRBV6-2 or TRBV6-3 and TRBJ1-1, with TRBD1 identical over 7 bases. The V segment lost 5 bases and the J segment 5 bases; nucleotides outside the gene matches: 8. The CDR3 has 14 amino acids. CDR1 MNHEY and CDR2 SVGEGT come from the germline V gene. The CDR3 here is CASSAHQGGTEAFF. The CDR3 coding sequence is TGTGCCAGCAGTGCCCATCAGGGGGGGACTGAAGCTTTCTTT.

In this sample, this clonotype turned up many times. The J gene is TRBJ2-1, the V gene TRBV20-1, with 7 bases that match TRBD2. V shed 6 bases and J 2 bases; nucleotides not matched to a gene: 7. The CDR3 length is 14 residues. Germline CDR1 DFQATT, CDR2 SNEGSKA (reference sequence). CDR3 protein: CSAGRLAAYNEQFF. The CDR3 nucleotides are TGCAGTGCGGGCCGACTAGCAGCCTACAATGAGCAGTTCTTC.

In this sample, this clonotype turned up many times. The CDR3, as DNA: TGTGCCTGCCAATTAGGCCGGGGCGCGTTCTTC. It yields the protein CACQLGRGAFF. The V and J genes are TRBV30 and TRBJ2-1, with D possibly being TRBD1 or TRBD2 (5 bases each). Germline-derived CDR1 and CDR2 are GTSNPN and SVGIG (reference sequence). The CDR3 has 11 amino acids. V shed 6 bases and J shed 15 bases, with 18 bases lying between them. Variable domain in full (rest from reference TRBV30 and TRBJ2-1): SQTIHQWPATLVQPVGSPLSLECTVEGTSNPNLYWYRQAAGRGLQLLFYSVGIGQISSEVPQNLSASRPQDRQFILSSKKLLLSDSGFYLCACQLGRGAFFGPGTRLTVL.

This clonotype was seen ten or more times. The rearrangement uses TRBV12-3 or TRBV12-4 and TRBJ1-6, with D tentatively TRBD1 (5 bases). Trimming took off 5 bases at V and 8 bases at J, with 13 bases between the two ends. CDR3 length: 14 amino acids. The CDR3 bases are TGTGCCAGCAGTACCCGGGGCTCTTATTCACCCCTCCACTTT. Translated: CASSTRGSYSPLHF.

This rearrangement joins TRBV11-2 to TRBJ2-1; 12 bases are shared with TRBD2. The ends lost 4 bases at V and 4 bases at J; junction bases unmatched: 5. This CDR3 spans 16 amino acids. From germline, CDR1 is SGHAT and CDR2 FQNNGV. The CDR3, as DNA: TGTGCCAGCAGCTCCGGACTAGCGGGGAGGTACAATGAGCAGTTCTTC. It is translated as CASSSGLAGRYNEQFF.

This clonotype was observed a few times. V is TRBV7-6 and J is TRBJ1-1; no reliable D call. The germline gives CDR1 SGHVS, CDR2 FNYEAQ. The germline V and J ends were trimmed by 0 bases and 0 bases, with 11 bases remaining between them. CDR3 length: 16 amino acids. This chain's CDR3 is CASSLASGTMNTEAFF. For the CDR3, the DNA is TGTGCCAGCAGCTTAGCGTCGGGTACAATGAACACTGAAGCTTTCTTT. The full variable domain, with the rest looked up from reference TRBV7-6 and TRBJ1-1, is GAGVSQSPRYKVTKRGQDVALRCDPISGHVSLYWYRQALGQGPEFLTYFNYEAQQDKSGLPNDRFSAERPEGSISTLTIQRTEQRDSAMYRCASSLASGTMNTEAFFGQGTRLTVV.

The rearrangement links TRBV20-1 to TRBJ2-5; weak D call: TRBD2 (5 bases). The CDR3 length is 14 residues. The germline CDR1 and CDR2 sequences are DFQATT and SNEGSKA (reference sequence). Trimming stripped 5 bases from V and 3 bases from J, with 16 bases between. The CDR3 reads CSALLTDSEETQYF. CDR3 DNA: TGCAGTGCTCTCTTAACGGACTCAGAAGAGACCCAGTACTTC.

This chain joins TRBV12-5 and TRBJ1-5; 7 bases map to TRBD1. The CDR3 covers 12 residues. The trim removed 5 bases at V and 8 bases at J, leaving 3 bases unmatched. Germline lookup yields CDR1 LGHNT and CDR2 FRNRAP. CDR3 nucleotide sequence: TGTGCTAGTGGTAGGGGGCCGGAGCCCCAGCATTTT. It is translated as CASGRGPEPQHF.

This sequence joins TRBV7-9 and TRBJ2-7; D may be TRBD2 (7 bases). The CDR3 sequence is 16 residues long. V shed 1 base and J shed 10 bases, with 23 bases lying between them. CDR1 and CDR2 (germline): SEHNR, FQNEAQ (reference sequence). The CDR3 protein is CASSLVQGGAGKEQYF. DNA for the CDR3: TGTGCCAGCAGCTTAGTCCAAGGGGGAGCGGGGAAGGAACAGTACTTC.

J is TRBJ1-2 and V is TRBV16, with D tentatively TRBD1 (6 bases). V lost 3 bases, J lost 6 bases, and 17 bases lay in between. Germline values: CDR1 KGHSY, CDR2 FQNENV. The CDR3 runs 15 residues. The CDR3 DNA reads TGTGCCAGCAGCCAGGAGAACGGGGGCACGGATGGCTACACCTTC. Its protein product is CASSQENGGTDGYTF.

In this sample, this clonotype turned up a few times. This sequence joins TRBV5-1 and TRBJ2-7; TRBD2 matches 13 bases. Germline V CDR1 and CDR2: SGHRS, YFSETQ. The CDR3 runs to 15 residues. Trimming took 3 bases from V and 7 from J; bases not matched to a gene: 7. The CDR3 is CASSSGLAGAWEQYF. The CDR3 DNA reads TGCGCCAGCAGCTCAGGACTAGCGGGAGCTTGGGAGCAGTACTTC.

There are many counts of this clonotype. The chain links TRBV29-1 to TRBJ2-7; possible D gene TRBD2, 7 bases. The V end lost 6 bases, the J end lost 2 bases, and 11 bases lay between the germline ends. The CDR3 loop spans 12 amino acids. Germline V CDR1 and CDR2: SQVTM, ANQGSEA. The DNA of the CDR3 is TGCAGCGTCGGGGGGACACCCTACGAGCAGTACTTC. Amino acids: CSVGGTPYEQYF.

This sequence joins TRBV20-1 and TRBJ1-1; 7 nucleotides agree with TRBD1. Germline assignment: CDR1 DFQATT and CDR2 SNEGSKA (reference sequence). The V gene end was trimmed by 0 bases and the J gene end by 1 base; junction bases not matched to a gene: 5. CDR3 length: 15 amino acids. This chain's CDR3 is CSARDPDRENTEAFF. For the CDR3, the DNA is TGCAGTGCTAGAGATCCCGACAGGGAGAACACTGAAGCTTTCTTT.

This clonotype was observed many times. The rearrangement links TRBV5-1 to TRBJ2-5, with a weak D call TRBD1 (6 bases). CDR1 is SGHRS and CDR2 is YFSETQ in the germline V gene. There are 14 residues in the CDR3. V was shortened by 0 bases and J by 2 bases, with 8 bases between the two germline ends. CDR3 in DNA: TGCGCCAGCAGCTTGGCCGGGACACAAGAGACCCAGTACTTC. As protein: CASSLAGTQETQYF.

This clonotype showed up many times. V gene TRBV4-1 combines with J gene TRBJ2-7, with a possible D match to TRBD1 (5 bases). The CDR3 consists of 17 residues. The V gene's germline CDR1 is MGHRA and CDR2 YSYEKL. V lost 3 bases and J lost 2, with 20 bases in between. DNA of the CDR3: TGCGCCAGCAGCCACCCCGCACCCCAGGGAACGACCTACGAGCAGTACTTC. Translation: CASSHPAPQGTTYEQYF.

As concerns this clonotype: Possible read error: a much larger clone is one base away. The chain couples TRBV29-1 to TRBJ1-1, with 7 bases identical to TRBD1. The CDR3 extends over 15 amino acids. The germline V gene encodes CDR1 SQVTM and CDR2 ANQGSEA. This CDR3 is CSVDGPPGGKTEALF. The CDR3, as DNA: TGCAGCGTTGACGGGCCCCCAGGGGGAAAGACTGAAGCTCTCTTT.

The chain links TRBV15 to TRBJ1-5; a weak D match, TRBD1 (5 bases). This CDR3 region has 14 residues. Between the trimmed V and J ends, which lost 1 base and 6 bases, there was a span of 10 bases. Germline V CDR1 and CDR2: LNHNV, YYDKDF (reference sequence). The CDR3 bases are TGTGCCACCAGCAGAGGACAGTCAGGTCAGCCCCAGCATTTT. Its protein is CATSRGQSGQPQHF.

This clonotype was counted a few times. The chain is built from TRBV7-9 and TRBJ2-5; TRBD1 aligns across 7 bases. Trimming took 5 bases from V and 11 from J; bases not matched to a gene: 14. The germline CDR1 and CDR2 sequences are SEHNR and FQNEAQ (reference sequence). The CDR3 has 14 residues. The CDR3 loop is CASSPGQMYNEQYF. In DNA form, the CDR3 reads TGTGCCAGCAGCCCGGGACAGATGTACAATGAGCAGTACTTC.

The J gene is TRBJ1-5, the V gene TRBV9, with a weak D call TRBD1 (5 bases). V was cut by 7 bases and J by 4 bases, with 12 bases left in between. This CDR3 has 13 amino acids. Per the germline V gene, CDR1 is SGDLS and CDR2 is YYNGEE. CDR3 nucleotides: TGTGCCAGCGGCGGGGCACCGAATCAGCCCCAGCATTTT. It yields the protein CASGGAPNQPQHF.

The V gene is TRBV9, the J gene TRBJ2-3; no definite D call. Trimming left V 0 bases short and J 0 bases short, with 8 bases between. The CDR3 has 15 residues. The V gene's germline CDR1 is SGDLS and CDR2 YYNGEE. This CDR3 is CASSVDGTSTDTQYF. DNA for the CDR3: TGTGCCAGCAGCGTAGACGGTACTAGCACAGATACGCAGTATTTT.

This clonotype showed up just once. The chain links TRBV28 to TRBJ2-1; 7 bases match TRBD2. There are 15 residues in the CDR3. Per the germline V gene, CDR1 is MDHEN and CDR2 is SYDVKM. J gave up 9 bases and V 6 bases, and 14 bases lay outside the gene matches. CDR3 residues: CASSPEIAGEIEQFF. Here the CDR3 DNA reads TGTGCCAGCAGCCCCGAGATTGCGGGAGAAATTGAGCAGTTCTTC.

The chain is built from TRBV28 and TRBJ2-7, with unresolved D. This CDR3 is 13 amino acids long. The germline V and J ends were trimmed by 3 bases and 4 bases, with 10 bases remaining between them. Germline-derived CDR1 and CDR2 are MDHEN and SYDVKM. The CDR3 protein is CASSFTADYEQYF. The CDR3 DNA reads TGTGCCAGCAGTTTTACGGCGGATTACGAGCAGTACTTC. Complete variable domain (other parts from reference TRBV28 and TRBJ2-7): DVKVTQSSRYLVKRTGEKVFLECVQDMDHENMFWYRQDPGLGLRLIYFSYDVKMKEKGDIPEGYSVSREKKERFSLILESASTNQTSMYLCASSFTADYEQYFGPGTRLTVT.

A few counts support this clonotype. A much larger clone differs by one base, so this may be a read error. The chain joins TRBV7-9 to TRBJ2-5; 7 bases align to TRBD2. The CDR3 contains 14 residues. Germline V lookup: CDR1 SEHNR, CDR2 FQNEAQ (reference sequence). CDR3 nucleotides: TGTGCCAGCAGCCCAGCGGGGTCCCAAGAGGCCCAGTACTTC. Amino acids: CASSPAGSQEAQYF.

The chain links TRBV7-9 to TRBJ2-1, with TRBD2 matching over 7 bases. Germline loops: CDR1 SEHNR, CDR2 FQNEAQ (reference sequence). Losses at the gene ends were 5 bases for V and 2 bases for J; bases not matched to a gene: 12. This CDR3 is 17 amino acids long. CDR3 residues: CASSQTQTSVAYNEQFF. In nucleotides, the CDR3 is TGTGCCAGCAGCCAGACCCAAACTAGCGTAGCCTACAATGAGCAGTTCTTC.